The TCR beta chain described here comes from a study of blood T cell repertoires in COVID-19. Study background: From the United States, Italy and Spain came samples of acute and convalescent COVID-19. T cells, B-cell-depleted T cells, or PBMCs provided the cDNA or gDNA that served as material.

Looked up from germline, CDR1 is LNHDA and CDR2 is SQIVND (reference sequence). The CDR3 totals 13 residues. V was clipped by 6 bases and J by 5 bases, with 11 bases between them. In the study's own analysis: From reference gene primer amplification, estimates of nucleated cell counts were derived. Clones were read by immunoSEQ multiplex PCR, and TCRdb kept only the in-frame ones, dropping some. That table is the source of V, J and clone size, and D and trimming were worked out from the DNA. Of approximately 260,000 clones in the sample, less than 85% are singletons; the top ten hold roughly 4.6%. This chain connects TRBV19 to TRBJ1-5; perhaps TRBD1 as D (5 bases). This receptor was taken from a woman of 80 years or more with active or convalescent COVID-19. The source material was peripheral blood. CDR3 nucleotides: TGTGCCAGTAGCATGACAGCTTATCAGCCCCAGCATTTT. Its protein is CASSMTAYQPQHF.